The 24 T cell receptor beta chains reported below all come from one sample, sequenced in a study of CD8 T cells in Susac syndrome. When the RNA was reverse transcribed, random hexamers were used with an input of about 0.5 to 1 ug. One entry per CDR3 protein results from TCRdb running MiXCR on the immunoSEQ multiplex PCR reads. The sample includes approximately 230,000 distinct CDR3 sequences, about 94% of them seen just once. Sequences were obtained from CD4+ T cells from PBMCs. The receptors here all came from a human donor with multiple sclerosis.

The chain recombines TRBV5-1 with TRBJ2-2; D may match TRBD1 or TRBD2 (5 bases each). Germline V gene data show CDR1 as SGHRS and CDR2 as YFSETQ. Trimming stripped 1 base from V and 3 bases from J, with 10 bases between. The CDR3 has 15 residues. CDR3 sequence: CASSLIGADTGELFF. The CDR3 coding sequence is TGCGCCAGCAGCTTGATCGGGGCGGACACCGGGGAGCTGTTTTTT. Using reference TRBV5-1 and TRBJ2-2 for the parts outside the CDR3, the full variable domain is KAGVTQTPRYLIKTRGQQVTLSCSPISGHRSVSWYQQTPGQGLQFLFEYFSETQRNKGNFPGRFSGRQFSNSRSEMNVSTLELGDSALYLCASSLIGADTGELFFGEGSRLTVL.

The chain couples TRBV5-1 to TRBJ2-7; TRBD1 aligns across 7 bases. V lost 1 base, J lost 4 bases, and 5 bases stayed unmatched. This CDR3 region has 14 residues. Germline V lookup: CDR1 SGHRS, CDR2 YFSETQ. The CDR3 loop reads CASSLKGTEYEQYF. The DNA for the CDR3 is TGCGCCAGCAGCTTGAAGGGGACAGAGTACGAGCAGTACTTC.

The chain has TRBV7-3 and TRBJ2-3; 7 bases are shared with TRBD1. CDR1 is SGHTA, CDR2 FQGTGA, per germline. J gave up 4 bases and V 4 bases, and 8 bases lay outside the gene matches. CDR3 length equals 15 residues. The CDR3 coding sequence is TGTGCCAGCAGCTCCCCGGGACAGACCGCAGATACGCAGTATTTT. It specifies CASSSPGQTADTQYF.

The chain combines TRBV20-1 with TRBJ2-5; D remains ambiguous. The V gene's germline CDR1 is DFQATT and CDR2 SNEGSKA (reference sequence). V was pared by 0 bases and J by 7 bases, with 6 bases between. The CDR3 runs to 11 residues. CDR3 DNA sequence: TGCAGTGCTAGAGACTGGTCGACCCAGTACTTC. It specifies CSARDWSTQYF.

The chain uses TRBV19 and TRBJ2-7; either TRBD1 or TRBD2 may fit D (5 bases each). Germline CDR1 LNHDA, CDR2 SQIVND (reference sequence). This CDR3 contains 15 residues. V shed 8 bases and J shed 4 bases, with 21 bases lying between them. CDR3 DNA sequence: TGTGCCAGTGCTCGCTCCGGGACGGAAGCTTACGAGCAGTACTTC. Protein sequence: CASARSGTEAYEQYF. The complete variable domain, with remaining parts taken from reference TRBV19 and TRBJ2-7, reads DGGITQSPKYLFRKEGQNVTLSCEQNLNHDAMYWYRQDPGQGLRLIYYSQIVNDFQKGDIAEGYSVSREKKESFPLTVTSAQKNPTAFYLCASARSGTEAYEQYFGPGTRLTVT.

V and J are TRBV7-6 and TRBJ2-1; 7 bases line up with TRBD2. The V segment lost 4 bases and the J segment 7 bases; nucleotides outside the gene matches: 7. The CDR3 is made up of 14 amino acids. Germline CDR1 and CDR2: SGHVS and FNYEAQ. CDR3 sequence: CASSSGLGVNEQFF. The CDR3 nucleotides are TGTGCCAGCAGCTCCGGACTAGGGGTGAATGAGCAGTTCTTC.

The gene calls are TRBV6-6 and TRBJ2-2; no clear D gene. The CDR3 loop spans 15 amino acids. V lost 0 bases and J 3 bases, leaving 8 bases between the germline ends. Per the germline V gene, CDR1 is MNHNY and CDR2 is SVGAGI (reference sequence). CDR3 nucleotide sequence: TGTGCCAGCAGTTACTCGAACGTCGACACCGGGGAGCTGTTTTTT. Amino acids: CASSYSNVDTGELFF.

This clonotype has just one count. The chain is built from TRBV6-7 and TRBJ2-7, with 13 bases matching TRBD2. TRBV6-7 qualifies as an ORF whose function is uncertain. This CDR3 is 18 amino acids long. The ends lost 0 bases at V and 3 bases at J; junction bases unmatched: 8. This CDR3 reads CASSYSRGRLAGGYEQYV. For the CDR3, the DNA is TGTGCCAGCAGTTACTCGAGGGGGCGACTAGCGGGGGGCTACGAGCAGTACGTC.

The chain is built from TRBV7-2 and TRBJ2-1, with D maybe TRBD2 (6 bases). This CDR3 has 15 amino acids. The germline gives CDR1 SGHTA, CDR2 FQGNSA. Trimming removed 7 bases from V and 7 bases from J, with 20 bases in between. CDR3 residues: CASNLGGLSLNEQFF. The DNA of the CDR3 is TGTGCCAGCAACCTCGGGGGACTCAGCTTAAATGAGCAGTTCTTC.

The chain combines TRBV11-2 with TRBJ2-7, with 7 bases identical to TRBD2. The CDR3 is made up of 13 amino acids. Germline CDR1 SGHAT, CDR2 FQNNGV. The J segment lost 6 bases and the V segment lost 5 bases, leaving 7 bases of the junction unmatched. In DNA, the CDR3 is TGTGCCAGCAGCCTCAGCTGGGAGGGCGAGCAGTACGTC. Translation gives CASSLSWEGEQYV.

CDR3: CASSPTGLTGVPSGANVLTF. CDR3 sequence (DNA): TGTGCCAGCAGCCCTACAGGTCTAACAGGTGTCCCCTCTGGGGCCAACGTCCTGACTTTC. J is TRBJ2-6 and V is TRBV11-2; maybe TRBD1 (5 bases). V was cut by 5 bases and J by 0 bases, with 23 bases left in between. The CDR3 runs 20 residues. CDR1 and CDR2 from the germline V gene are SGHAT and FQNNGV.

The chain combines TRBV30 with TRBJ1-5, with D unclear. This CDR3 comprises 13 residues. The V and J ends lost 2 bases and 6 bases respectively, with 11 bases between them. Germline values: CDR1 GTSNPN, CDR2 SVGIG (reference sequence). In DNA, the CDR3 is TGTGCCTGGAGTCCGGATCGGGGTCAGCCCCAGCATTTT. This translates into CAWSPDRGQPQHF. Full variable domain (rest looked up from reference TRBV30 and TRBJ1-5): SQTIHQWPATLVQPVGSPLSLECTVEGTSNPNLYWYRQAAGRGLQLLFYSVGIGQISSEVPQNLSASRPQDRQFILSSKKLLLSDSGFYLCAWSPDRGQPQHFGDGTRLSIL.

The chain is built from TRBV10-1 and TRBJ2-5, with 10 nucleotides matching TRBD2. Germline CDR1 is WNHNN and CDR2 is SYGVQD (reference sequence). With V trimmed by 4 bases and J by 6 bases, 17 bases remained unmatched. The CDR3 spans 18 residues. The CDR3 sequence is CASSADLFKRGGVQTQYF. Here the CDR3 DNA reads TGCGCCAGCAGTGCGGACCTATTCAAGCGGGGGGGCGTTCAGACCCAGTACTTC.

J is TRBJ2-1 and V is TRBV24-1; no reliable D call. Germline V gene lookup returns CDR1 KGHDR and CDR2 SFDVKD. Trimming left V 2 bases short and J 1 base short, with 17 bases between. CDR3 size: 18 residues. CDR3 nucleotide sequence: TGTGCCACCAGTGATTCAACTTTTGGTATAGTTTCCTACAATGAGCAGTTCTTC. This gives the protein CATSDSTFGIVSYNEQFF.

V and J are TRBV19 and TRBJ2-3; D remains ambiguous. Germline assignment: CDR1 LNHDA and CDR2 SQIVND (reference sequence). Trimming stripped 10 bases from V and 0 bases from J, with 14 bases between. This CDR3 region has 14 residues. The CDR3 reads CATRLQKSTDTQYF. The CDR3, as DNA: TGTGCCACCCGGCTGCAGAAGAGCACAGATACGCAGTATTTT.

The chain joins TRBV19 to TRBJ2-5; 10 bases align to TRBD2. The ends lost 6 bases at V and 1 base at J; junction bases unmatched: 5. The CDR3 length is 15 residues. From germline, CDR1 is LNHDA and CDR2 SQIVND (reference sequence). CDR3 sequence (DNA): TGTGCCAGTAGCTTCCTAGCGGGGGCCCAAGAGACCCAGTACTTC. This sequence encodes CASSFLAGAQETQYF.

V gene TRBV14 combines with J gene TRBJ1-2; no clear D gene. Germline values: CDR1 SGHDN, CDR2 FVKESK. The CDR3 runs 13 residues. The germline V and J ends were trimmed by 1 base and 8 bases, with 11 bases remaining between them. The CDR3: CASSQAAFVGYTF. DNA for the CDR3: TGTGCCAGCAGCCAAGCGGCGTTTGTGGGCTACACCTTC.

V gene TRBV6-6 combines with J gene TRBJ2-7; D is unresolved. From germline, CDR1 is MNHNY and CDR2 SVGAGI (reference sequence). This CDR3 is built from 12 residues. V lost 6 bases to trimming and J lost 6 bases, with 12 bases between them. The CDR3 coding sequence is TGTGCCAGCAGCAGACAAGTGGGCGAGCAGTACTTC. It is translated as CASSRQVGEQYF.

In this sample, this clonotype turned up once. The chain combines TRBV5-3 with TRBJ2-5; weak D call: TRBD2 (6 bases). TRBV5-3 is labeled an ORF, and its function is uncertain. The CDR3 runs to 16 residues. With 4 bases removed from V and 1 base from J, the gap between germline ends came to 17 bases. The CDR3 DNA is TGTGCCAGAAGCCAGAACTGCCGGGACTCCCAAGAGACCCAGTACTTC. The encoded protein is CARSQNCRDSQETQYF.

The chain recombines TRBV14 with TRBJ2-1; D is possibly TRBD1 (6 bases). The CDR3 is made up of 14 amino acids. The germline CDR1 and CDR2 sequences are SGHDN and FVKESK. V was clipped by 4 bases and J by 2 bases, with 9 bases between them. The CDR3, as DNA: TGTGCCAGCAGCCTTCGACAGGCCTACAATGAGCAGTTCTTC. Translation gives CASSLRQAYNEQFF. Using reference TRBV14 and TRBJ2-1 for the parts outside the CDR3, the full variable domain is EAGVTQFPSHSVIEKGQTVTLRCDPISGHDNLYWYRRVMGKEIKFLLHFVKESKQDESGMPNNRFLAERTGGTYSTLKVQPAELEDSGVYFCASSLRQAYNEQFFGPGTRLTVL.

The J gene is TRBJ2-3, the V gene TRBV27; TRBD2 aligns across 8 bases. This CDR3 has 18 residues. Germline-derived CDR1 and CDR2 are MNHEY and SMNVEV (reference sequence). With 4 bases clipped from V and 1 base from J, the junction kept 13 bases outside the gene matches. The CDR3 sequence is CASSSPSGGAGGTDTQYF. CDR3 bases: TGTGCCAGCAGTTCACCCTCGGGGGGGGCGGGGGGCACAGATACGCAGTATTTT.

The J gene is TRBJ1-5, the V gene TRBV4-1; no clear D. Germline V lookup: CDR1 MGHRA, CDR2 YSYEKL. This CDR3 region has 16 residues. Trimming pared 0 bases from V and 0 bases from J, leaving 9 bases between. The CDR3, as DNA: TGCGCCAGCAGCCAAGATGGGCGGAATAGCAATCAGCCCCAGCATTTT. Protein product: CASSQDGRNSNQPQHF.

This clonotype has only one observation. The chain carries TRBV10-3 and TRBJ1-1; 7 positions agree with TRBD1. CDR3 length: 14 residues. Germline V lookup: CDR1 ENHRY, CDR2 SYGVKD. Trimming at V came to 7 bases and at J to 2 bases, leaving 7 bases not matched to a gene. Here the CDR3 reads CAITQGQSNTEAFF. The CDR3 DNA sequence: TGTGCCATCACCCAGGGACAGAGCAACACTGAAGCTTTCTTT.

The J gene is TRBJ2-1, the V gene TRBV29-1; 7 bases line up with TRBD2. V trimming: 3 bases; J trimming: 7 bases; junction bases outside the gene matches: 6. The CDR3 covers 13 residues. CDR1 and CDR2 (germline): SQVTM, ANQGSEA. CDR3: CSVELGGRNEQFF. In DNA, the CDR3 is TGCAGCGTTGAGTTGGGAGGGAGGAATGAGCAGTTCTTC.